This T cell receptor beta chain comes out of a study of blood T cell repertoires in COVID-19. The CDR3 totals 12 residues. The repertoire was sequenced with immunoSEQ multiplex PCR; TCRdb's copy has only in-frame clones and lacks some. Of about 120,000 clones in the sample, around 81% were seen once. Material for sequencing was peripheral blood. The TCR comes from a human donor in a cohort sampled during active COVID-19. J is TRBJ2-1 and V is TRBV21-1; TRBD1, the table's D call, lacks a check against the DNA. TRBV21-1 is noted as a pseudogene. The CDR3 DNA reads as TGTGCCAGAAACAGGGAATACAATGAGCAGTTCTTC. It codes for CARNREYNEQFF.